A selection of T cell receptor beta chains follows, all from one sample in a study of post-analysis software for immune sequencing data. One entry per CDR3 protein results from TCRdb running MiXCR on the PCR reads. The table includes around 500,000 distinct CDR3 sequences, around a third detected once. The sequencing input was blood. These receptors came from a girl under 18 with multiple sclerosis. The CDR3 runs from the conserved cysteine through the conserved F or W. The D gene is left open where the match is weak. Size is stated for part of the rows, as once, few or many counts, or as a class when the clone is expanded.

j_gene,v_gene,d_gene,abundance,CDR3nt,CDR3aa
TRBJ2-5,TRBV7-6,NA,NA,TGTGCCAGCAGCTTAGGTCTCCGAAGAGAGACCCAGTACTTC,CASSLGLRRETQYF
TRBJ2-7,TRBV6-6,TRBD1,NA,TGTGCCAGCAGGGGGACAGGTGAATCCTACGAGCAGTACTTC,CASRGTGESYEQYF
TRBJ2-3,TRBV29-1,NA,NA,TGCAGCGCCCAACGTTCTGGCGGGCCCACAGATACGCAGTATTTT,CSAQRSGGPTDTQYF
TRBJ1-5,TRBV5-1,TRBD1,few,TGCGCCAGCAGCTTGTCCGGGACAGGGGGTCAGCCCCAGCATTTT,CASSLSGTGGQPQHF
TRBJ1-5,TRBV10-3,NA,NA,TGTGCCTTCAGTGAAGGGTATCAGCCCCAGCATTTT,CAFSEGYQPQHF
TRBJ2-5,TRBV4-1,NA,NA,TGCGCCAGCAGGCACATGGACTCTGCTTGGGAGACCCAGTACTTC,CASRHMDSAWETQYF
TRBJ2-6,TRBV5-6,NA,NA,TGTGCCAGCAACTCTACGTTTGGGGGCATCTCTGGGGCCAACGTCCTGACTTTC,CASNSTFGGISGANVLTF
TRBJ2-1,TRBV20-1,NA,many,TGCAGTGCTAGCCCACTCCTCCCCCCCTACAATGAGCAGTTCTTC,CSASPLLPPYNEQFF
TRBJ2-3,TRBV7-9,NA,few,TGTGCCAGCACGGGAGATACGCAGTATTTT,CASTGDTQYF
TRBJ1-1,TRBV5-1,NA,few,TGCGCCAGCAGCTTAAGACAGCGAACCACTGAAGCTTTCTTT,CASSLRQRTTEAFF
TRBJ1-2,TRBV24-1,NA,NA,TGTGCCACCAGTGATTCCCAGGTTGAATGCTATGGCTACACCTTC,CATSDSQVECYGYTF
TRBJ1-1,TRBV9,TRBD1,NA,TGTGCCAGCAGCGTAGAACCCCAGGGGGCGACTGAAGCTTTCTTT,CASSVEPQGATEAFF
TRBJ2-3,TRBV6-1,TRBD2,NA,TGTGCCAGCAGGAACAGACTAGCGGGGGGGGGCTCAGATACGCAGTATTTT,CASRNRLAGGGSDTQYF
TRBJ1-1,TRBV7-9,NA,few,TGTGCCAGCAGGGAGAACACTGAAGCTTTCTTT,CASRENTEAFF
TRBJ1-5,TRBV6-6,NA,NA,TGTGCCAGCAGTTACGACAGTAGACAGTCCCAGCATTTT,CASSYDSRQSQHF
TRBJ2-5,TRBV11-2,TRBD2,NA,TGTGCCAGCGGCCGACTAGCGGGGGCCCAAGAGACCCAGTACTTC,CASGRLAGAQETQYF
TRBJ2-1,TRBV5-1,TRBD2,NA,TGCGCCAGCAGCTTGGGAAGTAGCGGGGACTCTGAGCAGTTCTTC,CASSLGSSGDSEQFF
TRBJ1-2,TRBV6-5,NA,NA,TGTGCCAGCAGTTCGGGGCCCGGGACGGGAGGCTACACCTTC,CASSSGPGTGGYTF
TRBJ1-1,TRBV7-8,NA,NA,TGTGCCAGCAGCCCCACTAGTGAGACAGGCGGGGGGGATGCTTTCTTT,CASSPTSETGGGDAFF
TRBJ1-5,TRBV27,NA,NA,TGTGCCAGCAGTTTAGGTGCGGACAATCAGCCCCAGCATTTT,CASSLGADNQPQHF
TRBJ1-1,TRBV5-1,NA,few,TGCGCCAGCAGCCCCCGGGGGGCGAACACTGAAGCTTTCTTT,CASSPRGANTEAFF
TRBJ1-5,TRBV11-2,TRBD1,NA,TGTGCCAGCAGCGTGACAGGGAATAGCAATCAGCCCCAGCATTTT,CASSVTGNSNQPQHF
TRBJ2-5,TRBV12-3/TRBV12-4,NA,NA,TGTGCCAGCAGTCGCCTGGAGGGTGAGACCCAGTACTTC,CASSRLEGETQYF
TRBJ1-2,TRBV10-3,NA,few,TGTGCCATCAGTGAAGAAGGCCTTTATGGCTACACCTTC,CAISEEGLYGYTF
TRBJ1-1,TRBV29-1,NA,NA,TGCAGCGCCGAGGGCAGGGGAGGGACTGAAGCTTTCTTT,CSAEGRGGTEAFF
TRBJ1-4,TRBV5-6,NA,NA,TGTGCCAGCAGCTTGGGCCAGGGAGGACTCTTTAATGAAAAACTGTTTTTT,CASSLGQGGLFNEKLFF
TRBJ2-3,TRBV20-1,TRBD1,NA,TGCAGTGCTAGAAATCCTGGGACAGGTAACACAGATACGCAGTATTTT,CSARNPGTGNTDTQYF
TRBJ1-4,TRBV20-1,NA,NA,TGCAGCGCCAGGGAGCCAGGGGTCGGTGAAAAACTGTTTTTT,CSAREPGVGEKLFF
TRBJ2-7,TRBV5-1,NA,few,TGCGCCAGCAGCTCTAAGACACCCTCCTACGAGCAGTACTTC,CASSSKTPSYEQYF
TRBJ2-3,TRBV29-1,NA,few,TGCAGCGTCGTAGGACCCGGGACTGCTCCGTGGGGTACGCAGTATTTT,CSVVGPGTAPWGTQYF
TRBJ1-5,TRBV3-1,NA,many,TGTGCCAGCAGCCAAGAGGCAGGGAGAACTCAGCCCCAGCATTTT,CASSQEAGRTQPQHF
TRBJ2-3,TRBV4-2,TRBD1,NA,TGTGCCAGCAGCCAAGCTCTCCGACAGGGAAGGGAGACAGATACGCAGTATTTT,CASSQALRQGRETDTQYF
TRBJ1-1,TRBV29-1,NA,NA,TGCAGCGGTAGGGGGAAAGGGTCTGAAGCTTTCTTT,CSGRGKGSEAFF
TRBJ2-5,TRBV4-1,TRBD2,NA,TGCGCCAGCAGCCAGACTAGCGGGGACAACCAAGAGACCCAGTACTTC,CASSQTSGDNQETQYF
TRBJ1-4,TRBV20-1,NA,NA,TGCAGTGCTAGAGACCAGTTCCGGGGGTCTGAAAAACTGTTTTTT,CSARDQFRGSEKLFF
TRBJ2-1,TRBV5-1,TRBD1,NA,TGCGCCAGCAGCTTGCAGGGACAGGGGTTAAATGAGCAGTTCTTC,CASSLQGQGLNEQFF
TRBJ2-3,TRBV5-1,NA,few,TGCGCCAGCATCCGGGGAGAGCCCGGCGCAGATACGCAGTATTTT,CASIRGEPGADTQYF
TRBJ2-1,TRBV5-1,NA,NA,TGCGCCAGCAGCTTGGCACAGGACTCCTACAATGAGCAGTTCTTC,CASSLAQDSYNEQFF
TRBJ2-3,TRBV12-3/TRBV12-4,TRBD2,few,TGTGCCAGCAGTTTAGACCTACTAGCGGGTATGAGCACAGATACGCAGTATTTT,CASSLDLLAGMSTDTQYF
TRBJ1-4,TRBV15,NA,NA,TGTGCCACCAGGTGGGGACGGATTAATGAAAAACGGTTTTTT,CATRWGRINEKRFF
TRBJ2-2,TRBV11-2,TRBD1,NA,TGTGCCAGCAGCCCGGGGCAGACAGGGTCGAACACCGGGGAGCTGTTTTTT,CASSPGQTGSNTGELFF
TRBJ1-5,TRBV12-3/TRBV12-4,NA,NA,TGTGCCAGCATGTTCGTGGGCAGTCAGCCCCAGCATTTT,CASMFVGSQPQHF
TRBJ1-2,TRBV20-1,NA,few,TGCAGTGCTAGAGATTGGGCAGACCAAAACTATGGCTACACCTTC,CSARDWADQNYGYTF
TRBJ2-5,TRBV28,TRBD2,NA,TGTGCCAGCCAAACGCGACTAGCGGGGCAACAAGAGACCCAGGACTTC,CASQTRLAGQQETQDF
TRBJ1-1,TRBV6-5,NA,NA,TGTGCCAGCAAGCTCGGCGGGCAGTCCAACACTGAAGCTTTCTTT,CASKLGGQSNTEAFF